Listed below are T cell receptor beta chains from one sample, sequenced in a study of CD8 T cells in ankylosing spondylitis. TCRdb independently ran MiXCR on the 5' RACE reads; one entry per CDR3 protein. The data show about 510,000 distinct CDR3 sequences, with 5.3% seen just once and 3% to 4% held by the top ten. The sample consisted of blood, either unsorted or a sorted T cell fraction (not recorded which). The receptors stem from a male donor with ankylosing spondylitis. Each CDR3 is given with its conserved first and last residue. D genes are given only for firm matches. Not all rows give a size; the values are once, few, many and, for expanded clones, a class.

D gene	clone size	V gene	J gene	CDR3 DNA	CDR3 protein
TRBD2	many	TRBV28	TRBJ2-1	TGTGCCAGCTCCGGGAGGTCCTACAATGAGCAGTTCTTC	CASSGRSYNEQFF
.	many	TRBV10-3	TRBJ2-5	TGTGCCATCAGTGCTGCCCCGCACAGGGCCCAGTACTTC	CAISAAPHRAQYF
TRBD2	many	TRBV29-1	TRBJ2-5	TGCAGCGTTGATTATCGGACTAGAGGAGAGACCCAGTACTTC	CSVDYRTRGETQYF
.	many	TRBV4-3	TRBJ2-3	TGCGCCAGCAGCCAAGATTGGAGAACAGATACGCAGTATTTT	CASSQDWRTDTQYF
.	many	TRBV20-1	TRBJ2-7	TGCAGTGCTAGCGAAGATTACGAGCAGTACTTC	CSASEDYEQYF
TRBD1	few	TRBV7-2	TRBJ2-1	TGTGCCAGCAGCCTTCTATTCGGGACAGGGAAGTTCTTC	CASSLLFGTGKFF
.	many	TRBV5-1	TRBJ2-3	TGCGCCAGCAGCTTGGTACAGGGAGAGGATACGCAGTATTTT	CASSLVQGEDTQYF
.	many	TRBV4-3	TRBJ1-6	TGCGCCAGCAGCCAAGATCCTGGGTTGCCCCTCCACTTT	CASSQDPGLPLHF
TRBD1	many	TRBV6-1	TRBJ1-2	TGTGCCAGCAGTGATGGACAGGGTATCGGCTACACCTTC	CASSDGQGIGYTF
TRBD1	few	TRBV2	TRBJ2-5	TGTGCCAGCAGCTCTCCGATCCTAAGACAGGGGCAGTCGGGGACCCAGTACTTC	CASSSPILRQGQSGTQYF
.	few	TRBV20-1	TRBJ2-3	TGCAGTGCTAGAATACCAGCCCAAGCTCGGCGGGCTGGGGGAGATACGCAGTATTTT	CSARIPAQARRAGGDTQYF
TRBD2	many	TRBV28	TRBJ2-7	TGTGCCAGCAGAATAGCGGGAGATCATTCCGAGCAGTACTTC	CASRIAGDHSEQYF
TRBD1	many	TRBV7-2	TRBJ1-2	TGTGCCAGCAGCTTAGCCCTGGGGACAGGGGAATTTAACTATGGCTACACCTTC	CASSLALGTGEFNYGYTF
TRBD1	many	TRBV18	TRBJ1-2	TGTGCCAGCTCACCGGACAGGGGGCAAGGCTACACCTTC	CASSPDRGQGYTF
.	many	TRBV4-3	TRBJ1-2	TGCGCCAGCAGCCTCCACGGGGTCGAACTTAACTATGGCTACACCTTC	CASSLHGVELNYGYTF
TRBD2	many	TRBV20-1	TRBJ2-2	TGCAGTGCTAGGCGGGGGGGCACCGGGGAGCTGTTTTTT	CSARRGGTGELFF
TRBD2	many	TRBV29-1	TRBJ2-1	TGCAGCGTTGCGGGGGGTCATTTAAACAATGAGCAGTTCTTC	CSVAGGHLNNEQFF
.	many	TRBV27	TRBJ1-5	TGTGCCAGCAGTCCGTACTTAGGACGGCCCCAGCATTTT	CASSPYLGRPQHF
.	many	TRBV5-1	TRBJ2-2	TGCGCCAGCAGCTTTGGCAGCACCGGGGAGCTGTTTTTT	CASSFGSTGELFF
TRBD1	many	TRBV7-2	TRBJ2-7	TGTGCCAGCAGCCGCTTCCCGGGGACAGGGGCTGACGAGCAGTACTTC	CASSRFPGTGADEQYF
.	many	TRBV11-2	TRBJ2-2	TGTGCCAGCAGCTTAATTACAGGGTACACCGGGGAGCTGTTTTTT	CASSLITGYTGELFF
.	many	TRBV10-3	TRBJ2-7	TGTGCCATCAGTGAGTCGCATAGTGGGGCCTACGAGCAGTACTTC	CAISESHSGAYEQYF
.	many	TRBV7-6	TRBJ1-2	TGTGCCAGCAGCTCATTCCAGGGCCCCCTCAGGAGCTATGGCTACACCTTC	CASSSFQGPLRSYGYTF
.	many	TRBV20-1	TRBJ1-6	TGCAGTGCTAAAAGTTCGGGACCCAATTCACCCCTCCACTTT	CSAKSSGPNSPLHF
TRBD2	many	TRBV20-1	TRBJ2-5	TGCAGTGCTAGACCCCGGACTAGCGGGGTCGAGACCCAGTACTTC	CSARPRTSGVETQYF
TRBD1	many	TRBV6-2/TRBV6-3	TRBJ2-7	TGTGCCAGCAGTTCCGGGACAGGGGGCTTTGGCGAGCAGTACTTC	CASSSGTGGFGEQYF
TRBD1	few	TRBV28	TRBJ1-1	TGTGCCAGCAAGCTGGACAGGCCGAACACTGAAGCTTTCTTT	CASKLDRPNTEAFF
.	many	TRBV27	TRBJ2-7	TGTGCCAGCAGCCATAGTAGCAGCTCCTACGAGCAGTACTTC	CASSHSSSSYEQYF
TRBD2	.	TRBV7-2	TRBJ2-1	TGTGCCAGCAGCTTAGTCGCTAGCGGCACGCCGGGTGAGCAGTTCTTC	CASSLVASGTPGEQFF
.	many	TRBV6-2/TRBV6-3	TRBJ2-2	TGTGCCAGCAGAAAAGAAGAGAGGTACACCGGGGAGCTGTTTTTT	CASRKEERYTGELFF
TRBD1	many	TRBV5-1	TRBJ1-1	TGCGCCAGCAGCTCGATGACAGGGTTGAACACTGAAGCTTTCTTT	CASSSMTGLNTEAFF
TRBD1	many	TRBV20-1	TRBJ2-3	TGCAGTGCCAGGGGGACACAGTCCGATACGCAGTATTTT	CSARGTQSDTQYF
TRBD2	many	TRBV6-5	TRBJ2-7	TGTGCCAGCAGTTACGGGGGGGATAACTACGAGCAGTACTTC	CASSYGGDNYEQYF
.	many	TRBV12-3/TRBV12-4	TRBJ1-2	TGTGCCAGCAGAAGGGGCTCGGCGGGCCCCTATGGCTACACCTTC	CASRRGSAGPYGYTF
.	many	TRBV6-6	TRBJ2-5	TGTGCCAGCAGTCCGGGCGTGAGGGAGACCCAGTACTTC	CASSPGVRETQYF
.	few	TRBV4-3	TRBJ2-7	TGCGCCAGCAGCCCTTTCGCAGGGAGCGAGCAGTACTTC	CASSPFAGSEQYF
TRBD2	.	TRBV5-1	TRBJ2-1	TGCGCCAGCAGCCCCGGAGCGGGGGCCCGTTACAATGAGCAGTTCTTC	CASSPGAGARYNEQFF
TRBD1	many	TRBV28	TRBJ1-5	TGTGCCAGCCTTCGCGGACAGGACTTATATAGCAATCAGCCCCAGCATTTT	CASLRGQDLYSNQPQHF
.	many	TRBV5-1	TRBJ1-5	TGCGCCAGCAGCTTATTTCCGGATCAGCCCCAGCATTTT	CASSLFPDQPQHF
.	many	TRBV9	TRBJ2-7	TGTGCCAGCAGCGTAGGAGGGCAGCCCTACGAGCAGTACTTC	CASSVGGQPYEQYF
.	many	TRBV29-1	TRBJ2-7	TGCAGCGTTGAAGAATGGGGGTCCTACGAGCAGTACTTC	CSVEEWGSYEQYF
TRBD1	many	TRBV7-2	TRBJ1-5	TGTGCCAGCAGTTACAGGGGTTCAAGTCAGCCCCAGCATTTT	CASSYRGSSQPQHF
TRBD2	many	TRBV7-2	TRBJ2-3	TGTGCCAGCAGCTTAAGCGGGGGAACGCAGTATTTT	CASSLSGGTQYF
TRBD2	.	TRBV7-3	TRBJ2-5	TGTGCCAGCAGCCCGGGGACTAGCGGGTTAGAGACCCAGTACTTC	CASSPGTSGLETQYF
.	few	TRBV12-3/TRBV12-4	TRBJ2-1	TGTGCCAGCAACCGGGACACACATTACAATGAGCAGTTCTTC	CASNRDTHYNEQFF
TRBD2	many	TRBV6-2/TRBV6-3	TRBJ2-1	TGTGCCAGCAGTACCCCGGGACTAGTCTACAATGAGCAGTTCTTC	CASSTPGLVYNEQFF
.	many	TRBV12-3/TRBV12-4	TRBJ2-3	TGTGCCAGCAGTACACGTCAGAATACGCAGTATTTT	CASSTRQNTQYF
TRBD2	many	TRBV18	TRBJ2-1	TGTGCCAGCTCGGCCACTAGCGGGGGGGACAATGAGCAGTTCTTC	CASSATSGGDNEQFF
.	many	TRBV5-5	TRBJ1-3	TGTGCCAGCAGCCCCCGAGGGACTTACTCTGGAAACACCATATATTTT	CASSPRGTYSGNTIYF
.	many	TRBV4-2	TRBJ1-1	TGTGCCAGCAGCCAGGAACCGGCGGGCAGGATTAACACTGAAGCTTTCTTT	CASSQEPAGRINTEAFF
.	many	TRBV9	TRBJ2-1	TGTGCCAGCAGCGTAGCGAGGTACAATGAGCAGTTCTTC	CASSVARYNEQFF
.	many	TRBV12-3/TRBV12-4	TRBJ1-1	TGTGCCAGCAGTTTATTAGTAGGCGTTGAAGCTTTCTTT	CASSLLVGVEAFF
TRBD1	many	TRBV27	TRBJ2-7	TGTGCCAGCAGTTTCTCGACAGGGGTCGAGCAGTACTTC	CASSFSTGVEQYF
.	many	TRBV20-1	TRBJ1-1	TGCAGTGCTAGAATTCCGGGGATGAACACTGAAGCTTTCTTT	CSARIPGMNTEAFF
TRBD1	many	TRBV29-1	TRBJ1-6	TGCAGCGTTAGGACAGGGAGTAATTCACCCCTCCACTTT	CSVRTGSNSPLHF
.	many	TRBV15	TRBJ2-7	TGTGCCACCAGCCCTGGGGCAGGGGGGAACCTACGGCAGTACTTC	CATSPGAGGNLRQYF
.	many	TRBV5-1	TRBJ1-3	TGCGCCAGCAGCTTGCACAGGCCTGGAAACACCATATATTTT	CASSLHRPGNTIYF
TRBD2	.	TRBV7-3	TRBJ2-2	TGTGCCAGCAGCGGATCTAGCGGGGGCGGGGCCGGGGAGCTGTTTTTT	CASSGSSGGGAGELFF
.	many	TRBV2	TRBJ2-7	TGTGCCAGCAGTTTTCAGGACGAGCAGTACTTC	CASSFQDEQYF